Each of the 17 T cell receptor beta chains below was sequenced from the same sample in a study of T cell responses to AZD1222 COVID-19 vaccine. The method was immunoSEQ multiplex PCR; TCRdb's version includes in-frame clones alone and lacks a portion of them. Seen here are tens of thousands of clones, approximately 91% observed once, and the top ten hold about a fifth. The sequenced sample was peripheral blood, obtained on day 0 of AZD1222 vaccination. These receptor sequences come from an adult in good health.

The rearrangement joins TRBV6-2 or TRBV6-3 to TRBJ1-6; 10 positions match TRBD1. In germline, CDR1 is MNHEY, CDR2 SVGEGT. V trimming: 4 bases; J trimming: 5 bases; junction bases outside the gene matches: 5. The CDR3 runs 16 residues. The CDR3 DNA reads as TGTGCCAGCAGTTTTGACAGGGGGCCTAATAATTCACCCCTCCACTTT. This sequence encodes CASSFDRGPNNSPLHF.

In DNA, the CDR3 is TGTGCCAGCAGTATTCAACAGGGGGCTATCGGTCAGCCCCAGCATTTT. It encodes CASSIQQGAIGQPQHF. J is TRBJ1-5 and V is TRBV27; 9 bases line up with TRBD1. The CDR3 runs 16 residues. Germline V CDR1 and CDR2: MNHEY, SMNVEV (reference sequence). Trimming at V came to 5 bases and at J to 6 bases, leaving 11 bases not matched to a gene.

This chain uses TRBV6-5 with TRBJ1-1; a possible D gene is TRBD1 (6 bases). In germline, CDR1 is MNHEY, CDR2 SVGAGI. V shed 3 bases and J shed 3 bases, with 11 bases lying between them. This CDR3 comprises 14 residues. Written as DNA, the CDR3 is TGTGCCAGCAGTTATAAGGGGGGGGACACTGAAGCTTTCTTT. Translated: CASSYKGGDTEAFF.

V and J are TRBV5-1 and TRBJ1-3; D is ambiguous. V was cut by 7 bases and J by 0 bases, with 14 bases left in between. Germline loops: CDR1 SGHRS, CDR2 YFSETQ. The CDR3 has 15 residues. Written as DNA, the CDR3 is TGCGCCAGCTCCCCGTCGGGCCTCTCTGGAAACACCATATATTTT. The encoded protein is CASSPSGLSGNTIYF.

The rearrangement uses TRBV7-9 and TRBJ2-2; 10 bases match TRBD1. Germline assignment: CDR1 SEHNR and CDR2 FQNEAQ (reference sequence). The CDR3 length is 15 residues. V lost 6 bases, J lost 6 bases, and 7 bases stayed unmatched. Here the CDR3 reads CASSPGQGWSGELFF. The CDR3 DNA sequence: TGTGCCAGCAGTCCGGGACAGGGGTGGTCCGGGGAGCTGTTTTTT.

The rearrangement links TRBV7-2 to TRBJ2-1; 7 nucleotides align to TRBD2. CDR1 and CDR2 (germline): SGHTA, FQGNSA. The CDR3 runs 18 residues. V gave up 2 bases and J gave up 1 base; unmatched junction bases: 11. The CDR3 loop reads CASSLSSRTRLSYNEQFF. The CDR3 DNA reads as TGTGCCAGCAGCTTATCCTCAAGGACTAGACTATCCTACAATGAGCAGTTCTTC.

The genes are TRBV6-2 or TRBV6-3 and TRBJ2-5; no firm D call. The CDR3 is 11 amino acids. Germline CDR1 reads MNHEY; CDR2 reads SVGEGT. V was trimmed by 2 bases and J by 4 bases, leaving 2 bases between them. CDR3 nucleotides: TGTGCCAGCAGTTACAGAGAGACCCAGTACTTC. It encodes CASSYRETQYF.

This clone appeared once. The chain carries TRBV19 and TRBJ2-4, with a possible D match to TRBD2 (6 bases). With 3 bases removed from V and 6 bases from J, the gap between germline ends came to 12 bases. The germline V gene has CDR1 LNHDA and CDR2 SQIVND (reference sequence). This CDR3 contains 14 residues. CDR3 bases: TGTGCCAGTAGTATTGGAGGGCTTGGAAACATTCAGTACTTC. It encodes CASSIGGLGNIQYF.

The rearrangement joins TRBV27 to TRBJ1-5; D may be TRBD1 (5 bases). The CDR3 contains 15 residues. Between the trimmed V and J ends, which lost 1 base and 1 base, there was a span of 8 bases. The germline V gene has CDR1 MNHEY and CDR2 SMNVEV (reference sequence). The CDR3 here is CASSLWGPSNQPQHF. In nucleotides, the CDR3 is TGTGCCAGCAGTTTATGGGGCCCAAGCAATCAGCCCCAGCATTTT.

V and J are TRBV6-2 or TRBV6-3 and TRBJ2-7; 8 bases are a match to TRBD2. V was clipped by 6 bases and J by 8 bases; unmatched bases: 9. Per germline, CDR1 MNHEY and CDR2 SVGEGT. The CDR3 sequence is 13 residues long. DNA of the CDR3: TGTGCCAGCAGCCCCGGGACTAGAAGTCAGCAGTACTTC. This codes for CASSPGTRSQQYF.

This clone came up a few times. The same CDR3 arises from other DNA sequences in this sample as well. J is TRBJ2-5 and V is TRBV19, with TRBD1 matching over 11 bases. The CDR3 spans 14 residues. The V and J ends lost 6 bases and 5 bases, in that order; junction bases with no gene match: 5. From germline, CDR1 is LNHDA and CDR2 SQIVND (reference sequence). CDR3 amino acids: CASRDRGRGETQYF. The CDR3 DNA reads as TGTGCCAGTAGGGACAGGGGGCGAGGGGAGACCCAGTACTTC.

The CDR3 reads CASSPSGGTAQYF. CDR3 sequence (DNA): TGTGCCAGCAGCCCCTCTGGGGGGACGGCCCAGTACTTC. V gene TRBV12-3 or TRBV12-4 combines with J gene TRBJ2-5, with D tentatively TRBD2 (6 bases). Trimming removed 6 bases at V and 9 bases at J, with 17 bases between. The CDR3 is made up of 13 amino acids.

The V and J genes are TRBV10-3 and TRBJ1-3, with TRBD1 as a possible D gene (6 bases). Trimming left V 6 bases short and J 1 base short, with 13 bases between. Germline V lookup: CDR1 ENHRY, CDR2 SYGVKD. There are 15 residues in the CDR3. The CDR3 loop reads CAIRGGQGSGNTIYF. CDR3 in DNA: TGTGCCATCAGGGGGGGGCAAGGGTCTGGAAACACCATATATTTT.

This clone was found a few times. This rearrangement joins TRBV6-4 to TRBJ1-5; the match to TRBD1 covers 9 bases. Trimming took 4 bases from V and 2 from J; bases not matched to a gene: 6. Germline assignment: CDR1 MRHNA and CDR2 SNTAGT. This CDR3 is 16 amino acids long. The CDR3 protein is CASSATGQGGNQPQHF. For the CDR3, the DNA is TGTGCCAGCAGTGCCACGGGACAGGGAGGCAATCAGCCCCAGCATTTT.

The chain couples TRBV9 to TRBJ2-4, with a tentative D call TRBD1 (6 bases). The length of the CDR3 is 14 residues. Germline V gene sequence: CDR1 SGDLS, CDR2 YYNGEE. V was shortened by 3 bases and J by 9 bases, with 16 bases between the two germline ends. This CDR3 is CASSATTGSGIQYF. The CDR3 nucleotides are TGTGCCAGCAGCGCTACGACAGGCTCAGGCATTCAGTACTTC.

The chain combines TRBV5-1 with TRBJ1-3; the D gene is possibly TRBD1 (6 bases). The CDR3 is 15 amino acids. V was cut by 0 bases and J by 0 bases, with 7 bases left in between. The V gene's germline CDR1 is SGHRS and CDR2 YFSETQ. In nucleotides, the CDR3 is TGCGCCAGCAGCTTGGCGGACAGCTCTGGAAACACCATATATTTT. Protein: CASSLADSSGNTIYF.

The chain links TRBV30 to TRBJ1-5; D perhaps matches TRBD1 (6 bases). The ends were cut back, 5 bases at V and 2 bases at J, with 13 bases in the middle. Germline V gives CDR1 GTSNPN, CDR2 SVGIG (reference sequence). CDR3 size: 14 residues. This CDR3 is CAWGKAGGNQPQHF. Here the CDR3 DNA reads TGTGCCTGGGGAAAGGCAGGGGGCAATCAGCCCCAGCATTTT.